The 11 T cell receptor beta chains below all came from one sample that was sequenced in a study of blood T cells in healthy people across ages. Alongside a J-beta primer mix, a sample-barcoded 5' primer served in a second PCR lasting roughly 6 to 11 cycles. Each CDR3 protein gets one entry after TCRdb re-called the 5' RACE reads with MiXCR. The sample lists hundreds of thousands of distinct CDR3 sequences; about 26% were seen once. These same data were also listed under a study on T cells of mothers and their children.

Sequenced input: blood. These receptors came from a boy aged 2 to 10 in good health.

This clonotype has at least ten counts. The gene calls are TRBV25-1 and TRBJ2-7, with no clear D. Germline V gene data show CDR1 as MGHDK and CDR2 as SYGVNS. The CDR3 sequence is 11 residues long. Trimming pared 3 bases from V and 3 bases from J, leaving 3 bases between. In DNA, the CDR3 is TGTGCCAGCAGTGACCTCTACGAGCAGTACTTC. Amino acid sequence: CASSDLYEQYF.

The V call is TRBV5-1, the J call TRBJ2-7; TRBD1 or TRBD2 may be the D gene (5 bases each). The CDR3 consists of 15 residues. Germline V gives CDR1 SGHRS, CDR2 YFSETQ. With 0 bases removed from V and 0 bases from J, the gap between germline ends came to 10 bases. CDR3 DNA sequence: TGCGCCAGCAGCTTGGATGGGGGTATCTCCTACGAGCAGTACTTC. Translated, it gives CASSLDGGISYEQYF.

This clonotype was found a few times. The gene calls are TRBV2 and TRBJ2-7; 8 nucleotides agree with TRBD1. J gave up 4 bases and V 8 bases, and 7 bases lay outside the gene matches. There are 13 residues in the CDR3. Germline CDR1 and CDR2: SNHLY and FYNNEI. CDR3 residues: CASCSDRVYEQYF. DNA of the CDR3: TGTGCCAGCTGTTCGGACAGGGTTTACGAGCAGTACTTC.

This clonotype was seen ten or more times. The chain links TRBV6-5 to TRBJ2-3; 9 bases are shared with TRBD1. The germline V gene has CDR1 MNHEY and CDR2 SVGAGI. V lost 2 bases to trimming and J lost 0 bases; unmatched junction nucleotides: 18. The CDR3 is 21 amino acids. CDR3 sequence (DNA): TGTGCCAGCAGTTACGTGGGACGACAGGGGGTGAACATAGAAAGCACAGATACGCAGTATTTT. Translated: CASSYVGRQGVNIESTDTQYF.

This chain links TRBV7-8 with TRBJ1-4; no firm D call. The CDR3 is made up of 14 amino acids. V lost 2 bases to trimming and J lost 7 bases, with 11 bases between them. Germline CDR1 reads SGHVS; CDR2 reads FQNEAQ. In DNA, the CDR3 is TGTGCCAGCAGCTTACGTGGCAGGCCTGAAAAACTGTTTTTT. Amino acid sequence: CASSLRGRPEKLFF.

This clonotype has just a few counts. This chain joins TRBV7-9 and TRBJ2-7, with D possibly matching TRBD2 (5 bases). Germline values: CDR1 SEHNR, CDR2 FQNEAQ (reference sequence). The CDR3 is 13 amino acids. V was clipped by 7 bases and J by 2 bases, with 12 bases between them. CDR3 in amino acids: CASTQSGTYEQYF. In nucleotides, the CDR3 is TGTGCCAGCACCCAGTCGGGGACCTACGAGCAGTACTTC.

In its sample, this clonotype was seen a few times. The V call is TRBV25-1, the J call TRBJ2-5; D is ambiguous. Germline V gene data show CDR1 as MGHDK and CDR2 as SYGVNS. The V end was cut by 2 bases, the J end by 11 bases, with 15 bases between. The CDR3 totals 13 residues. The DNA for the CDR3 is TGTGCCAGCAGTGAACCTCCCTACTCGGAGCAGTACTTC. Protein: CASSEPPYSEQYF.

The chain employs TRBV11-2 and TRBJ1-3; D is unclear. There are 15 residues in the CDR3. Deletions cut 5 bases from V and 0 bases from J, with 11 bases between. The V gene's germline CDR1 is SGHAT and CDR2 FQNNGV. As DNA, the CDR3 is TGTGCCAGCAGCGCGGACCTGTTCTCTGGAAACACCATATATTTT. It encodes CASSADLFSGNTIYF.

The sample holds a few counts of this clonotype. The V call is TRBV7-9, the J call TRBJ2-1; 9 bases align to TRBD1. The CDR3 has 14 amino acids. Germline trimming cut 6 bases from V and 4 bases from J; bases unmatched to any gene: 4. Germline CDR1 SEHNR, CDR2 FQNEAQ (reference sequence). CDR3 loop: CASRGGQGYNEQFF. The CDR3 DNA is TGTGCCAGCAGGGGGGGACAGGGATACAATGAGCAGTTCTTC.

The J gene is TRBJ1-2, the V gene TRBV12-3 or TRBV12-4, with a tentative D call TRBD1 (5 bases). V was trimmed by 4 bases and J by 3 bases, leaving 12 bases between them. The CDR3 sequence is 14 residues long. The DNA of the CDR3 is TGTGCCAGCAGTTCCCGGGACGGGGACTATGGCTACACCTTC. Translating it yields CASSSRDGDYGYTF.

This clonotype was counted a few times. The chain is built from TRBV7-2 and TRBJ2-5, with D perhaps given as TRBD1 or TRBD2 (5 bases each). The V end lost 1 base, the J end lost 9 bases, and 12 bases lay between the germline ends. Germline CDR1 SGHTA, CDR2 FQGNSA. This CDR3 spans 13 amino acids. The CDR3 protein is CASSLGTQGAQYF. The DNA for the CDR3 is TGTGCCAGCAGCTTAGGGACCCAGGGAGCCCAGTACTTC.